This entry lists 11 T cell receptor beta chains sequenced from one sample in a study of blood T cell repertoires in COVID-19. Assay: immunoSEQ multiplex PCR; the TCRdb copy retains only in-frame clones and omits some. The table has fewer than 350,000 clones, about 89% seen once. Sequenced material: PBMCs or T cells enriched from blood (not recorded which). These TCRs come from a man in his 60s who had recovered from COVID-19.

The V call is TRBV28, the J call TRBJ1-2, with D possibly being TRBD1 (6 bases). This CDR3 comprises 13 residues. Germline V lookup: CDR1 MDHEN, CDR2 SYDVKM. The V end was cut by 2 bases, the J end by 8 bases, with 12 bases between. CDR3 region: CASSLNRVWGYTF. The CDR3 nucleotides are TGTGCCAGCAGTTTAAACAGGGTTTGGGGCTACACCTTC.

This rearrangement joins TRBV2 to TRBJ2-5; unclear D gene. The CDR3 sequence is 13 residues long. Trimming cost V 4 bases and J 2 bases, with 8 bases left between them. Germline V gene data show CDR1 as SNHLY and CDR2 as FYNNEI. CDR3 in amino acids: CASSGPLQETQYF. The CDR3 region has the DNA TGTGCCAGCAGTGGTCCCCTTCAAGAGACCCAGTACTTC.

The chain links TRBV27 to TRBJ2-7, with D perhaps TRBD2 (5 bases). Per germline, CDR1 MNHEY and CDR2 SMNVEV (reference sequence). V was pared by 5 bases and J by 6 bases, with 17 bases between. The CDR3 covers 14 residues. The CDR3 DNA is TGTGCCAGCAGTCCGACCTTTAGCGTAGGCGAGCAGTACTTC. Amino acids: CASSPTFSVGEQYF.

The chain couples TRBV30 to TRBJ1-1, with unresolved D. Germline-derived CDR1 and CDR2 are GTSNPN and SVGIG (reference sequence). This CDR3 contains 15 residues. V shed 2 bases and J shed 3 bases, with 16 bases lying between them. CDR3 bases: TGTGCCTGGAGTAAGACGGGTCGCGAGTACACTGAAGCTTTCTTT. Translating gives CAWSKTGREYTEAFF.

The chain joins TRBV29-1 to TRBJ2-5; D possibly corresponds to TRBD1 (6 bases). CDR3 size: 14 residues. CDR1 SQVTM and CDR2 ANQGSEA come from the germline V gene. The V gene lost 7 bases and the J gene lost 4 bases, with 19 bases spanning the gap. The CDR3 loop reads CSGNMPGQGETQYF. In DNA, the CDR3 is TGCAGCGGAAATATGCCGGGACAAGGAGAGACCCAGTACTTC.

This clone was seen only once. V is TRBV5-1 and J is TRBJ2-3; TRBD2 matches 7 bases. The CDR3 extends over 16 amino acids. J was trimmed by 2 bases and V by 0 bases; bases with no gene match: 6. The germline gives CDR1 SGHRS, CDR2 YFSETQ. The CDR3 sequence: CASSLALAGATDTQYF. The CDR3 nucleotides are TGCGCCAGCAGCTTGGCCCTTGCGGGAGCCACAGATACGCAGTATTTT.

The chain recombines TRBV18 with TRBJ1-4, with 9 bases that match TRBD1. V gave up 6 bases and J gave up 7 bases; unmatched junction bases: 3. Germline CDR1 KGHSH, CDR2 LQKENI. The CDR3 runs to 13 residues. The CDR3: CASSGTGSEKLFF. In nucleotides, the CDR3 is TGTGCCAGCTCGGGGACAGGGAGTGAAAAACTGTTTTTT. The full variable domain, its missing parts supplied by reference TRBV18 and TRBJ1-4, is NAGVMQNPRHLVRRRGQEARLRCSPMKGHSHVYWYRQLPEEGLKFMVYLQKENIIDESGMPKERFSAEFPKEGPSILRIQQVVRGDSAAYFCASSGTGSEKLFFGSGTQLSVL.

This clone appeared once. The rearrangement uses TRBV5-6 and TRBJ2-3, with D tentatively TRBD2 (6 bases). V was shortened by 4 bases and J by 5 bases, with 17 bases between the two germline ends. This CDR3 has 15 residues. Germline-derived CDR1 and CDR2 are SGHDT and YYEEEE. CDR3 region: CASSAPGLQGDTQYF. CDR3 sequence (DNA): TGTGCCAGCAGCGCTCCGGGACTTCAGGGAGATACGCAGTATTTT.

V is TRBV5-1 and J is TRBJ2-1; 7 nucleotides match TRBD1. Germline CDR1 reads SGHRS; CDR2 reads YFSETQ. Trimming at V came to 2 bases and at J to 3 bases, leaving 5 bases not matched to a gene. CDR3 length: 15 amino acids. The CDR3 loop reads CASSLNRGDYNEQFF. In nucleotides, the CDR3 is TGCGCCAGCAGCTTAAACAGGGGCGACTACAATGAGCAGTTCTTC.

This sequence joins TRBV3-1 (or the pseudogene TRBV3-2) and TRBJ2-5; 14 bases are a match to TRBD2. The CDR3 loop spans 19 amino acids. Unmatched junction bases numbered 11, after V lost 0 bases and J lost 5 bases. Germline CDR1 reads LGHDT; CDR2 reads YNNKEL (reference sequence). This CDR3 is CASSQDSFGTSGSGETQYF. The DNA for the CDR3 is TGTGCCAGCAGCCAAGATAGCTTCGGGACTAGCGGGAGTGGGGAGACCCAGTACTTC.

The V gene is TRBV28, the J gene TRBJ1-4, with TRBD1 matching over 8 bases. V trimming: 3 bases; J trimming: 4 bases; junction bases outside the gene matches: 7. This CDR3 comprises 16 residues. Germline V CDR1 and CDR2: MDHEN, SYDVKM. CDR3 amino acids: CASSFLGQAGNEKLFF. The CDR3 region has the DNA TGTGCCAGCAGTTTCCTGGGACAGGCGGGTAATGAAAAACTGTTTTTT.